This entry lists 19 T cell receptor beta chains sequenced from one sample in a study of T cell responses to AZD1222 COVID-19 vaccine. Some clones are missing from TCRdb's copy, which holds only in-frame ones; the method was immunoSEQ multiplex PCR. The sample has about 88,000 clones, 70% to 90% seen once. This specimen was peripheral blood, taken 28 days after the second AZD1222 dose. The receptors come from an adult who received the AZD1222 COVID-19 vaccine.

The chain carries TRBV27 and TRBJ2-7; 9 nucleotides agree with TRBD1. V trimming: 5 bases; J trimming: 3 bases; junction bases outside the gene matches: 5. CDR3 length: 14 amino acids. CDR1 is MNHEY, CDR2 SMNVEV, per germline (reference sequence). DNA for the CDR3: TGTGCCAGCAGTCCCTGGACAGGGGTCTACGAGCAGTACTTC. Protein sequence: CASSPWTGVYEQYF.

The CDR3 coding sequence is TGCGCCAGCAGCCAAGAGGGAGGGGCACGTCAAGAGACCCAGTACTTC. This codes for CASSQEGGARQETQYF. This rearrangement joins TRBV4-1 to TRBJ2-5, with 7 bases lining up with TRBD2. J lost 2 bases, V lost 0 bases, and 6 bases had no gene match. CDR3 size: 16 residues. Germline values: CDR1 MGHRA, CDR2 YSYEKL.

The J gene is TRBJ2-7, the V gene TRBV6-5; D is unclear. The CDR3 has 14 residues. The V gene lost 5 bases and the J gene lost 5 bases, with 16 bases spanning the gap. Germline V gives CDR1 MNHEY, CDR2 SVGAGI. CDR3 DNA sequence: TGTGCCAGCAGTCCCAGCCTTGCTGTGGACGAGCAGTACTTC. Amino acids: CASSPSLAVDEQYF.

This rearrangement joins TRBV7-9 to TRBJ1-1, with TRBD1 identical over 9 bases. The V and J ends lost 0 bases and 3 bases, in that order; junction bases with no gene match: 2. This CDR3 has 15 residues. Per the germline V gene, CDR1 is SEHNR and CDR2 is FQNEAQ (reference sequence). CDR3 residues: CASSLATGGDTEAFF. In DNA form, the CDR3 reads TGTGCCAGCAGCTTAGCGACAGGGGGGGACACTGAAGCTTTCTTT.

The chain carries TRBV6-5 and TRBJ2-5, with 10 positions matching TRBD1. The germline V gene encodes CDR1 MNHEY and CDR2 SVGAGI. The length of the CDR3 is 15 residues. V lost 7 bases to trimming and J lost 1 base; unmatched junction nucleotides: 6. The CDR3 here is CASNGQGGPQETQYF. As DNA, the CDR3 is TGTGCCAGCAACGGACAGGGGGGCCCCCAAGAGACCCAGTACTTC.

This clone came up once. The J gene is TRBJ1-3, the V gene TRBV6-1; possible D gene TRBD1, 5 bases. The CDR3 covers 17 residues. Germline CDR1 is MNHNS and CDR2 is SASEGT. V shed 0 bases and J shed 0 bases, with 12 bases lying between them. The CDR3 nucleotides are TGTGCCAGCAGTGAAGCTGCAGGGATGGGCTCTGGAAACACCATATATTTT. Translating gives CASSEAAGMGSGNTIYF.

CDR3 amino acids: CSGQGQGSGYTF. The CDR3 nucleotides are TGCAGCGGACAAGGACAGGGCAGTGGCTACACCTTC. The rearrangement joins TRBV29-1 to TRBJ1-2, with 8 bases fitting TRBD1. Germline CDR1 is SQVTM and CDR2 is ANQGSEA. The CDR3 is 12 residues long. Trimming at V came to 7 bases and at J to 7 bases, leaving 8 bases not matched to a gene.

This chain connects TRBV12-3 or TRBV12-4 to TRBJ1-1, with D hard to call. V was trimmed by 3 bases and J by 4 bases, leaving 6 bases between them. There are 12 residues in the CDR3. The CDR3 reads CASSFSSTEAFF. The DNA for the CDR3 is TGTGCCAGCAGTTTCAGCAGCACTGAAGCTTTCTTT.

The chain combines TRBV3-1 (or the pseudogene TRBV3-2) with TRBJ1-6; D call uncertain. This CDR3 is built from 13 residues. Germline V gives CDR1 LGHDT, CDR2 YNNKEL (reference sequence). Deletions cut 1 base from V and 9 bases from J, with 7 bases between. The CDR3 is CASSQGLISPLHF. CDR3 nucleotides: TGTGCCAGCAGCCAAGGCCTCATTTCACCCCTCCACTTT.

The chain joins TRBV7-3 to TRBJ2-1; 9 positions agree with TRBD1. The V segment lost 5 bases and the J segment 6 bases; nucleotides outside the gene matches: 11. Germline V gene data show CDR1 as SGHTA and CDR2 as FQGTGA. The CDR3 has 16 amino acids. CDR3 residues: CASSATGTGNPNEQFF. CDR3 sequence (DNA): TGTGCCAGCAGCGCCACCGGGACAGGGAATCCCAATGAGCAGTTCTTC. Full variable domain (remainder filled in from reference TRBV7-3 and TRBJ2-1): GAGVSQTPSNKVTEKGKYVELRCDPISGHTALYWYRQSLGQGPEFLIYFQGTGAADDSGLPNDRFFAVRPEGSVSTLKIQRTERGDSAVYLCASSATGTGNPNEQFFGPGTRLTVL.

This clone occurred once. This chain joins TRBV7-8 and TRBJ2-3; D unresolved. Trimming took off 11 bases at V and 2 bases at J, with 14 bases between the two ends. This CDR3 spans 13 amino acids. Germline V gives CDR1 SGHVS, CDR2 FQNEAQ. DNA of the CDR3: TGTGCCGGTAACGATCCAATCACAGATACGCAGTATTTT. Its protein is CAGNDPITDTQYF.

The chain couples TRBV3-1 (or the pseudogene TRBV3-2) to TRBJ1-1; unclear D gene. The CDR3 consists of 12 residues. Trimming pared 0 bases from V and 10 bases from J, leaving 9 bases between. The germline V gene encodes CDR1 LGHDT and CDR2 YNNKEL (reference sequence). The CDR3 is CASSQEPSVAFF. DNA for the CDR3: TGTGCCAGCAGCCAAGAACCCAGTGTAGCTTTCTTT.

This rearrangement joins TRBV19 to TRBJ1-5; D might be TRBD1 (5 bases). CDR3 length: 13 residues. The V end was cut by 5 bases, the J end by 6 bases, with 11 bases between. Germline CDR1 and CDR2: LNHDA and SQIVND (reference sequence). In nucleotides, the CDR3 is TGTGCCAGTAGTCCTTGGGGGGGTCAGCCCCAGCATTTT. Amino acids: CASSPWGGQPQHF. Together with reference TRBV19 and TRBJ1-5, the CDR3 gives the full variable domain: DGGITQSPKYLFRKEGQNVTLSCEQNLNHDAMYWYRQDPGQGLRLIYYSQIVNDFQKGDIAEGYSVSREKKESFPLTVTSAQKNPTAFYLCASSPWGGQPQHFGDGTRLSIL.

This chain joins TRBV29-1 and TRBJ2-5; D unresolved. This CDR3 has 13 residues. The germline CDR1 and CDR2 sequences are SQVTM and ANQGSEA. Trimming stripped 5 bases from V and 2 bases from J, with 12 bases between. CDR3 amino acids: CSVRYRRQETQYF. CDR3 nucleotides: TGCAGCGTTCGTTACCGCAGGCAAGAGACCCAGTACTTC.

The chain combines TRBV5-6 with TRBJ1-4, with TRBD1 identical over 8 bases. V dropped 4 bases and J dropped 4; count of bases not matched to a gene: 3. The CDR3 sequence is 14 residues long. CDR1 is SGHDT and CDR2 is YYEEEE in the germline V gene. The CDR3 sequence: CASSETGGNEKLFF. CDR3 nucleotide sequence: TGTGCCAGCAGCGAAACAGGGGGTAATGAAAAACTGTTTTTT.

The chain has TRBV6-5 and TRBJ2-6, with no clear D. The CDR3 has 15 residues. With 6 bases removed from V and 4 bases from J, the gap between germline ends came to 13 bases. Per germline, CDR1 MNHEY and CDR2 SVGAGI. The CDR3 protein is CASSRDVSGANVLTF. The CDR3 DNA sequence: TGTGCCAGCAGCCGAGATGTGTCCGGGGCCAACGTCCTGACTTTC.

The V gene is TRBV18, the J gene TRBJ2-1; the match to TRBD2 covers 12 bases. J gave up 7 bases and V 4 bases, and 5 bases lay outside the gene matches. CDR1 and CDR2 from the germline V gene are KGHSH and LQKENI. The CDR3 sequence is 15 residues long. CDR3 loop: CASSRLAGGPNEQFF. CDR3 in DNA: TGTGCCAGCTCACGGCTAGCGGGGGGGCCTAATGAGCAGTTCTTC.

This chain connects TRBV5-6 to TRBJ2-5, with 11 positions matching TRBD2. CDR1 SGHDT and CDR2 YYEEEE come from the germline V gene. V lost 2 bases to trimming and J lost 4 bases; unmatched junction nucleotides: 4. This CDR3 region has 15 residues. The CDR3 DNA reads as TGTGCCAGCAGCTTCCCTACTAGCGGGGGAGAGACCCAGTACTTC. Residues: CASSFPTSGGETQYF.

V is TRBV6-5 and J is TRBJ1-1; D is uncertain. From germline, CDR1 is MNHEY and CDR2 SVGAGI. V was clipped by 0 bases and J by 3 bases, with 5 bases between them. This CDR3 is built from 13 residues. The CDR3 coding sequence is TGTGCCAGCAGTTACTCGGTTGACACTGAAGCTTTCTTT. Translating it yields CASSYSVDTEAFF.